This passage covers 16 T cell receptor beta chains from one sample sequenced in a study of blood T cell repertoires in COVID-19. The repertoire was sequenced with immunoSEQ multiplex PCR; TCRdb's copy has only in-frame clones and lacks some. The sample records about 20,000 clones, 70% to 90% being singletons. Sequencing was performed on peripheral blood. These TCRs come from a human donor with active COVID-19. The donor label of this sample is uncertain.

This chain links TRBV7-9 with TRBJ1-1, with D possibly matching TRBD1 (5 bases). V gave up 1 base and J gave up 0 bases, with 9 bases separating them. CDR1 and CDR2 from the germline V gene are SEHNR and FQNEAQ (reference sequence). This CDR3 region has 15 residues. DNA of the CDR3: TGTGCCAGCAGCTTAGGGACAACCATGAACACTGAAGCTTTCTTT. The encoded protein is CASSLGTTMNTEAFF.

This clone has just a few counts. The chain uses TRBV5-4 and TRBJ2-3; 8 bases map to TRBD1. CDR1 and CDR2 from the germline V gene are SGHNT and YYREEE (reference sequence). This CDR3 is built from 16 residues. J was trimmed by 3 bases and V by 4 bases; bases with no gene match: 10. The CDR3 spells CASSDDQGAGTDTQYF. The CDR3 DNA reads TGTGCCAGCAGCGATGACCAGGGGGCTGGGACAGATACGCAGTATTTT.

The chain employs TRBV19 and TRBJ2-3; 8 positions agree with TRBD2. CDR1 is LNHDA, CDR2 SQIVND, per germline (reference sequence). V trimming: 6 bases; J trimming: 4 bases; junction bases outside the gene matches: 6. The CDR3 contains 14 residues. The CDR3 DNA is TGTGCCAGTAGGGCGGGGGGCCTGGCAGATACGCAGTATTTT. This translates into CASRAGGLADTQYF. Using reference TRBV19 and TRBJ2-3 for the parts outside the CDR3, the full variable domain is DGGITQSPKYLFRKEGQNVTLSCEQNLNHDAMYWYRQDPGQGLRLIYYSQIVNDFQKGDIAEGYSVSREKKESFPLTVTSAQKNPTAFYLCASRAGGLADTQYFGPGTRLTVL.

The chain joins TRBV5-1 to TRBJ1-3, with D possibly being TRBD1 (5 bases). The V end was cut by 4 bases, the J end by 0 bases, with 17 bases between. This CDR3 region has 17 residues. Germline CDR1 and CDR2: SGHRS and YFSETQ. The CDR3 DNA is TGCGCCAGCAGCCCCTGGCCCAGGACATCCTCTGGAAACACCATATATTTT. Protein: CASSPWPRTSSGNTIYF.

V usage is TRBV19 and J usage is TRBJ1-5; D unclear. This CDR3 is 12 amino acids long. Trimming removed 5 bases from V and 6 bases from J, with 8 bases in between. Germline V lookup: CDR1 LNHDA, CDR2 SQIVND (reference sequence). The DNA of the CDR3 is TGTGCCAGTAGTGGCCAGATTCAGCCCCAGCATTTT. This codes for CASSGQIQPQHF.

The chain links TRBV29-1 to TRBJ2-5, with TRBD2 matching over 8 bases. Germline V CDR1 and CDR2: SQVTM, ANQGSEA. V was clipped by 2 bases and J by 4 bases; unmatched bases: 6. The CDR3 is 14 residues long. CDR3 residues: CSVEPAGVRETQYF. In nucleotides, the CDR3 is TGCAGCGTTGAACCAGCGGGAGTAAGAGAGACCCAGTACTTC.

DNA of the CDR3: TGTGCCAGCAGCTTAGGGACTGCGCAGTTCTTC. This encodes CASSLGTAQFF. J is TRBJ2-1 and V is TRBV5-6, with a tentative D call TRBD2 (6 bases). Germline V gene sequence: CDR1 SGHDT, CDR2 YYEEEE. The CDR3 has 11 residues. V lost 2 bases to trimming and J lost 12 bases, with 9 bases between them.

This CDR3 reads CASSINGFPGLGVRETQYF. The DNA of the CDR3 is TGTGCCAGTAGTATAAATGGATTCCCGGGCCTCGGGGTCAGAGAGACCCAGTACTTC. The J gene is TRBJ2-5, the V gene TRBV19; tentatively, D is TRBD2 (5 bases). Trimming pared 2 bases from V and 4 bases from J, leaving 26 bases between. This CDR3 contains 19 residues. In germline, CDR1 is LNHDA, CDR2 SQIVND (reference sequence). Supplemented by reference TRBV19 and TRBJ2-5, the full variable domain reads DGGITQSPKYLFRKEGQNVTLSCEQNLNHDAMYWYRQDPGQGLRLIYYSQIVNDFQKGDIAEGYSVSREKKESFPLTVTSAQKNPTAFYLCASSINGFPGLGVRETQYFGPGTRLLVL.

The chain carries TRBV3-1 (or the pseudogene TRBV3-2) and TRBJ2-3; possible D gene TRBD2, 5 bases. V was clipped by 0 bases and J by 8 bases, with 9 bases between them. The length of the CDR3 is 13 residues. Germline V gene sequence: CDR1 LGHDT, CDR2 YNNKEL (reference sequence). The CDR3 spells CASSQERRGTQYF. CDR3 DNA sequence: TGTGCCAGCAGCCAAGAACGACGGGGTACGCAGTATTTT.

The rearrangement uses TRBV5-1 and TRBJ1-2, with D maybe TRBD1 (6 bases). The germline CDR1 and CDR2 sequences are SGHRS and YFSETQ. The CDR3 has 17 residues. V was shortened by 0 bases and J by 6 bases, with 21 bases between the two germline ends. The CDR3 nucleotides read TGCGCCAGCAGCTTGGCGTCGACAGGAAAGCCCCTTGATGGCTACACCTTC. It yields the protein CASSLASTGKPLDGYTF. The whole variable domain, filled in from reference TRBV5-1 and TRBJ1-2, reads KAGVTQTPRYLIKTRGQQVTLSCSPISGHRSVSWYQQTPGQGLQFLFEYFSETQRNKGNFPGRFSGRQFSNSRSEMNVSTLELGDSALYLCASSLASTGKPLDGYTFGSGTRLTVV.

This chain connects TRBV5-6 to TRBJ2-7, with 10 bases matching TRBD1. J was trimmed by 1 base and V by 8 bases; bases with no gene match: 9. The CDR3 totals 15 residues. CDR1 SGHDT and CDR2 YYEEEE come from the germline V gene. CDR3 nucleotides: TGTGCCAGTCCACCGGGGACAGGGGAGTCCTACGAGCAGTACTTC. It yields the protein CASPPGTGESYEQYF.

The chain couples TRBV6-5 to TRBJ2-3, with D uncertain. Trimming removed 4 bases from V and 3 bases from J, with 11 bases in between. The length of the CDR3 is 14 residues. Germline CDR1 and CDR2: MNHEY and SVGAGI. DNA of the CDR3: TGTGCCAGCAGTTTACACCTAGGTACAGATACGCAGTATTTT. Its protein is CASSLHLGTDTQYF.

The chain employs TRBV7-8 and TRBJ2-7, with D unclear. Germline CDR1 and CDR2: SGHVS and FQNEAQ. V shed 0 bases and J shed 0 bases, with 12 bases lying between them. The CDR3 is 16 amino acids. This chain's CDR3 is CASSLASQASSYEQYF. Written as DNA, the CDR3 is TGTGCCAGCAGCTTAGCTTCCCAGGCAAGCTCCTACGAGCAGTACTTC.

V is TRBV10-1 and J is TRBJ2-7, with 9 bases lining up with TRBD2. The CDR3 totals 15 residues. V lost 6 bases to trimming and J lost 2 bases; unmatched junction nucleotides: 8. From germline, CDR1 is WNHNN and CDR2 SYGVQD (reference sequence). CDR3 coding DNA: TGCGCCAGCAGGTTAGGACTAGCGCTTGCCTACGAGCAGTACTTC. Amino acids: CASRLGLALAYEQYF.

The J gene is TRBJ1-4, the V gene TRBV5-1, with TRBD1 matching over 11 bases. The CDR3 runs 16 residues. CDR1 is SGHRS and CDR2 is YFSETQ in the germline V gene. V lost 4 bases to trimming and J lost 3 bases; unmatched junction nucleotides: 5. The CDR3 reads CASSRDRGVSNEKLFF. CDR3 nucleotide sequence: TGCGCCAGCAGCCGGGACAGGGGGGTCTCTAATGAAAAACTGTTTTTT.

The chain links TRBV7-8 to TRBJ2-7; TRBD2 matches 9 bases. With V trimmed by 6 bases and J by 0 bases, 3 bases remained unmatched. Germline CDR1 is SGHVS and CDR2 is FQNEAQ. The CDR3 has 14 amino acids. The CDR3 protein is CASRSAGGSYEQYF. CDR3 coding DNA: TGTGCCAGCAGGTCAGCGGGGGGCTCCTACGAGCAGTACTTC. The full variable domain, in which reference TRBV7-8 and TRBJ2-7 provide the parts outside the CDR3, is GAGVSQSPRYKVAKRGQDVALRCDPISGHVSLFWYQQALGQGPEFLTYFQNEAQLDKSGLPSDRFFAERPEGSVSTLKIQRTQQEDSAVYLCASRSAGGSYEQYFGPGTRLTVT.